These 25 T cell receptor beta chains were all obtained from the same sample, sequenced in a study of T cell responses to AZD1222 COVID-19 vaccine (dated by TCRdb to the early 2020s). The library came from the immunoSEQ multiplex PCR assay. This immuneACCESS table, as held by TCRdb, lists in-frame sequences with V and J called but not all clones. Of the missing ones, under half trace to an unresolved V gene in checked studies; the others have no known cause. The sample has about 110,000 clones on record, around 90% of them singletons. In total, the top ten clones hold approximately 5% of the sample. The sample's time point label, in plain terms: baseline before first vaccination. Here the sequenced sample was peripheral blood, taken on day 0 of AZD1222 vaccination. The receptors come from an adult in good health.

This chain joins TRBV18 and TRBJ1-3; maybe TRBD1 (6 bases). The CDR3 consists of 15 residues. CDR1 and CDR2 from the germline V gene are KGHSH and LQKENI. V gave up 3 bases and J gave up 4 bases, with 13 bases separating them. The DNA of the CDR3 is TGTGCCAGCTCACCGGCGGGACAAAGGGGAAACACCATATATTTT. It codes for CASSPAGQRGNTIYF.

The chain recombines TRBV10-3 with TRBJ1-3; D call uncertain. Germline V lookup: CDR1 ENHRY, CDR2 SYGVKD. V gave up 4 bases and J gave up 4 bases, with 5 bases separating them. The CDR3 is 12 amino acids. The CDR3 reads CAISADGNTIYF. The DNA for the CDR3 is TGTGCCATCAGTGCAGACGGAAACACCATATATTTT.

This clone has only a few counts. The chain carries TRBV7-8 and TRBJ2-7; possibly TRBD2 for D (6 bases). CDR3 length: 15 amino acids. Germline lookup yields CDR1 SGHVS and CDR2 FQNEAQ. Trimming removed 4 bases from V and 2 bases from J, with 15 bases in between. DNA of the CDR3: TGTGCCAGCAGCTCGGGTTCTAGCGTCACCTACGAGCAGTACTTC. It encodes CASSSGSSVTYEQYF.

This CDR3 is CASQRESRGNSPLHF. CDR3 nucleotides: TGCGCCAGCCAGAGGGAGTCCCGGGGAAATTCACCCCTCCACTTT. The chain uses TRBV5-1 and TRBJ1-6; D is undetermined. Germline assignment: CDR1 SGHRS and CDR2 YFSETQ. Trimming shortened V by 7 bases and J by 7 bases, and 18 bases separated the two germline ends. The CDR3 loop spans 15 amino acids.

The J gene is TRBJ2-5, the V gene TRBV6-5; tentative D call: TRBD1 (6 bases). The V gene lost 7 bases and the J gene lost 5 bases, with 17 bases spanning the gap. The CDR3 is 14 amino acids. Germline V CDR1 and CDR2: MNHEY, SVGAGI. CDR3: CASIPWGQAETQYF. As DNA, the CDR3 is TGTGCCAGCATCCCATGGGGGCAGGCGGAGACCCAGTACTTC.

This chain's CDR3 is CASSLGLAGGTDTQYF. CDR3 coding DNA: TGTGCCAGCAGCTTGGGACTAGCGGGGGGCACAGATACGCAGTATTTT. This rearrangement joins TRBV7-3 to TRBJ2-3; 14 bases match TRBD2. Germline assignment: CDR1 SGHTA and CDR2 FQGTGA. The CDR3 is 16 residues long. V dropped 3 bases and J dropped 1; count of bases not matched to a gene: 0.

The rearrangement links TRBV27 to TRBJ2-3, with D hard to call. This CDR3 has 15 residues. Germline assignment: CDR1 MNHEY and CDR2 SMNVEV (reference sequence). V was pared by 7 bases and J by 3 bases, with 17 bases between. CDR3 amino acids: CASTPLAGATDTQYF. The CDR3, as DNA: TGTGCCAGCACACCCCTGGCCGGCGCGACAGATACGCAGTATTTT.

This sequence joins TRBV6-5 and TRBJ2-7; tentatively, D is TRBD2 (5 bases). Germline V gene sequence: CDR1 MNHEY, CDR2 SVGAGI. Trimming stripped 11 bases from V and 3 bases from J, with 11 bases between. The CDR3 loop spans 11 amino acids. For the CDR3, the DNA is TGTGCCGCTAGGGAGATCTACGAGCAGTACTTC. This encodes CAAREIYEQYF.

The rearrangement links TRBV19 to TRBJ1-6; D unclear. V lost 5 bases and J lost 3, with 5 bases in between. CDR3 length: 13 residues. Germline CDR1 reads LNHDA; CDR2 reads SQIVND (reference sequence). For the CDR3, the DNA is TGTGCCAGTAGTGAAATCTATAATTCACCCCTCCACTTT. Translation gives CASSEIYNSPLHF.

The chain has TRBV6-5 and TRBJ2-1, with a possible D match to TRBD1 (6 bases). Germline-derived CDR1 and CDR2 are MNHEY and SVGAGI. The length of the CDR3 is 15 residues. Trimming took off 6 bases at V and 3 bases at J, with 15 bases between the two ends. The CDR3 reads CASRPRGPLYNEQFF. CDR3 in DNA: TGTGCCAGCAGGCCCAGGGGACCCCTCTACAATGAGCAGTTCTTC.

The rearrangement links TRBV7-9 to TRBJ1-1; 8 bases fit TRBD1. The germline gives CDR1 SEHNR, CDR2 FQNEAQ (reference sequence). V lost 6 bases and J lost 9; bases outside the gene matches: 6. This CDR3 spans 12 amino acids. The CDR3 region has the DNA TGTGCCAGCAGAGCGGACAGGGACCAAGCTTTCTTT. This translates into CASRADRDQAFF.

There are a few counts of this clone. This sequence joins TRBV10-1 and TRBJ2-1, with no clear D. The CDR3 runs to 15 residues. V lost 0 bases and J 5 bases, leaving 11 bases between the germline ends. Germline values: CDR1 WNHNN, CDR2 SYGVQD (reference sequence). CDR3 sequence: CASSESGGDNNEQFF. CDR3 nucleotides: TGCGCCAGCAGTGAGTCTGGCGGAGACAACAATGAGCAGTTCTTC.

This chain connects TRBV19 to TRBJ2-3; D is perhaps TRBD1 (5 bases). Per the germline V gene, CDR1 is LNHDA and CDR2 is SQIVND (reference sequence). Trimming took off 4 bases at V and 2 bases at J, with 10 bases between the two ends. The CDR3 totals 14 residues. The CDR3 DNA reads TGTGCCAGTAGTAATACAGGTTACACAGATACGCAGTATTTT. Protein product: CASSNTGYTDTQYF.

This chain joins TRBV3-1 (or the pseudogene TRBV3-2) and TRBJ2-5; possible D gene TRBD2, 5 bases. The CDR3 is made up of 13 amino acids. V lost 3 bases, J lost 5 bases, and 10 bases lay in between. Per germline, CDR1 LGHDT and CDR2 YNNKEL (reference sequence). CDR3 sequence (DNA): TGTGCCAGCAGCCATTCCCGAGGGGAGACCCAGTACTTC. It specifies CASSHSRGETQYF.

The V and J genes are TRBV11-2 and TRBJ2-6; maybe TRBD2 (6 bases). This CDR3 is 16 amino acids long. V dropped 7 bases and J dropped 4 bases, with 17 bases sitting between them. The germline gives CDR1 SGHAT, CDR2 FQNNGV. Here the CDR3 reads CASNFPRGSGANVLTF. The CDR3 bases are TGTGCCAGCAACTTCCCGCGGGGCTCCGGGGCCAACGTCCTGACTTTC. Full variable domain (remainder filled in from reference TRBV11-2 and TRBJ2-6): EAGVAQSPRYKIIEKRQSVAFWCNPISGHATLYWYQQILGQGPKLLIQFQNNGVVDDSQLPKDRFSAERLKGVDSTLKIQPAKLEDSAVYLCASNFPRGSGANVLTFGAGSRLTVL.

There are a few counts of this clone. This sequence joins TRBV20-1 and TRBJ2-5; 9 bases match TRBD2. Germline CDR1 and CDR2: DFQATT and SNEGSKA (reference sequence). This CDR3 comprises 16 residues. The J segment lost 5 bases and the V segment lost 3 bases, leaving 13 bases of the junction unmatched. DNA for the CDR3: TGCAGTGCTAGTCCCCTGACTAGCGGAGCCCGGGAGACCCAGTACTTC. It specifies CSASPLTSGARETQYF.

The CDR3 sequence is CASSQEDQGGQPQHF. Here the CDR3 DNA reads TGTGCCAGCAGCCAAGAGGACCAGGGGGGTCAGCCCCAGCATTTT. The chain carries TRBV4-2 and TRBJ1-5; TRBD1 agrees at 7 bases. The CDR3 has 15 amino acids. Trimming at V came to 0 bases and at J to 6 bases, leaving 5 bases not matched to a gene. CDR1 is LGHNA, CDR2 YNFKEQ, per germline.

This chain connects TRBV5-1 to TRBJ2-3; 7 bases line up with TRBD2. The CDR3 totals 17 residues. V lost 0 bases and J lost 5; bases outside the gene matches: 12. Germline V lookup: CDR1 SGHRS, CDR2 YFSETQ. In nucleotides, the CDR3 is TGCGCCAGCAGCTTGGGTCGAGTCGGGAGGCTCGTAGATACGCAGTATTTT. Translated: CASSLGRVGRLVDTQYF.

The chain has TRBV27 and TRBJ2-3; a weak D match, TRBD1 (6 bases). Germline V lookup: CDR1 MNHEY, CDR2 SMNVEV (reference sequence). This CDR3 spans 11 amino acids. Trimming pared 10 bases from V and 4 bases from J, leaving 9 bases between. Here the CDR3 reads CANRDSDTQYF. Here the CDR3 DNA reads TGTGCCAACAGGGATTCAGATACGCAGTATTTT.

This chain connects TRBV4-2 to TRBJ1-2; a weak D match, TRBD1 (5 bases). Trimming took off 2 bases at V and 3 bases at J, with 19 bases between the two ends. The CDR3 loop spans 17 amino acids. Looked up from germline, CDR1 is LGHNA and CDR2 is YNFKEQ. This CDR3 is CASSQLLRGRPYYGYTF. For the CDR3, the DNA is TGTGCCAGCAGCCAACTACTCCGGGGCAGACCATACTATGGCTACACCTTC.

Comments on this clone: It is unclear where the CDR3 begins or ends on the DNA, so no DNA is shown, and the CDR3 is as TCRdb lists it. J is TRBJ1-5 and V is TRBV7-5; TRBD1 reflects the table's D call only, with no check against the DNA. TRBV7-5 has pseudogene status. Termini included, the CDR3 measures 18 amino acids. This chain's CDR3 is CARSLVGQGSHVNQPQHF.

The chain carries TRBV3-1 (or the pseudogene TRBV3-2) and TRBJ1-6; TRBD1 matches at 8 bases. The CDR3 is 14 amino acids. V trimming: 1 base; J trimming: 9 bases; junction bases outside the gene matches: 2. The germline CDR1 and CDR2 sequences are LGHDT and YNNKEL (reference sequence). The CDR3 region is CASSQGQGFSPLHF. The CDR3 nucleotides are TGTGCCAGCAGCCAAGGACAGGGGTTTTCACCCCTCCACTTT.

The V and J genes are TRBV7-3 and TRBJ1-6; D is uncertain. Germline V gene sequence: CDR1 SGHTA, CDR2 FQGTGA. V was clipped by 0 bases and J by 7 bases, with 4 bases between them. The CDR3 runs to 13 residues. CDR3 bases: TGTGCCAGCAGCTTAACAGGGAATTCACCCCTCCACTTT. Translating gives CASSLTGNSPLHF.

The V and J genes are TRBV15 and TRBJ2-3, with D possibly being TRBD1 or TRBD2 (5 bases each). CDR3 length: 13 amino acids. CDR1 and CDR2 (germline): LNHNV, YYDKDF (reference sequence). Trimming left V 4 bases short and J 8 bases short, with 13 bases between. CDR3 region: CATSTRETSTQYF. CDR3 bases: TGTGCCACCAGCACCAGGGAGACGAGTACGCAGTATTTT.

The V gene is TRBV7-2, the J gene TRBJ1-1; no reliable D call. Germline V gene data show CDR1 as SGHTA and CDR2 as FQGNSA. Trimming shortened V by 6 bases and J by 0 bases, and 5 bases separated the two germline ends. The CDR3 has 12 amino acids. The CDR3 region has the DNA TGTGCCAGCAGTCAGTTGAACACTGAAGCTTTCTTT. Its protein is CASSQLNTEAFF.